This T cell receptor beta chain was sequenced in a study of T cells in Graves' hyperthyroidism and ophthalmopathy. This clonotype was counted a few times. There were TCR beta CDR3 regions amplified from RNA transcripts. Using the HTBI primer set, a first-round RT-PCR was run on the TCR CDR3. TCRdb analysed the multiplex PCR reads with MiXCR anew, one entry per CDR3 protein. Of over 350,000 distinct CDR3 sequences detected, around a sixth appear once; the ten largest clones hold over 35%. Germline loops: CDR1 KGHSH, CDR2 LQKENI. Trimming cost V 8 bases and J 3 bases; bases outside gene matches: 7. This CDR3 contains 16 residues.

The chain combines TRBV18 with TRBJ2-2; the match to TRBD2 covers 12 bases. This TCR came from a man younger than 30 with Graves' ophthalmopathy. The sequencing input was blood. The CDR3 DNA reads TGTGCCAGCGCCGGGACTAGCGGGCATGACACCGGGGAGCTGTTTTTT. Its protein is CASAGTSGHDTGELFF.